A selection of T cell receptor beta chains follows, all from one sample in a study of cytomegalovirus exposure and HLA in healthy donors. The table came from immunoSEQ multiplex PCR; TCRdb's copy has only in-frame clones and leaves some out. The table shows 85,000 to 120,000 clones, with approximately 95% occurring only once. The specimen was PBMCs. These receptor sequences come from a woman aged 18-35 years in good health and CMV-seronegative. Both conserved end residues are part of each CDR3. D genes are given only for firm matches. Part of the rows lack a size; the others show once, few, many or a class for expanded clones.

CASSAGGGYTF,TGTGCCAGCAGCGCAGGGGGCGGCTACACCTTC,TRBV9,TRBJ1-2,many,TRBD1
CASSLEDRGSTDTQYF,TGTGCCAGCAGCTTGGAGGACAGGGGGAGCACAGATACGCAGTATTTT,TRBV5-5,TRBJ2-3,once,TRBD1
CASRKTGLEPLRDTQYF,TGTGCCAGCAGAAAAACAGGGTTAGAGCCCCTAAGAGATACGCAGTATTTT,TRBV2,TRBJ2-3,-,-
CASRIQGVGYTF,TGTGCCAGCAGGATACAGGGCGTCGGCTACACCTTC,TRBV6-5,TRBJ1-2,-,-
CASSSAMDTQYF,TGCGCCAGCAGCTCTGCGATGGATACGCAGTATTTT,TRBV5-1,TRBJ2-3,-,-
CAISESSGINYGYTF,TGTGCCATCAGTGAGTCGTCGGGGATCAACTATGGCTACACCTTC,TRBV10-3,TRBJ1-2,once,-
CAISEHTGLGGNTIYF,TGTGCCATCAGTGAGCATACAGGGCTGGGTGGAAACACCATATATTTT,TRBV10-3,TRBJ1-3,-,-
CASNPSRGISNQPQHF,TGTGCCAGCAACCCCTCCAGGGGAATTAGCAATCAGCCCCAGCATTTT,TRBV28,TRBJ1-5,-,-
CASSFREPGTYMFEAFF,TGTGCCAGCAGTTTTCGGGAACCCGGGACATACATGTTCGAAGCTTTCTTT,TRBV27,TRBJ1-1,-,-
CASSPVQGANTEAFF,TGTGCCAGCAGCCCAGTACAGGGGGCGAACACTGAAGCTTTCTTT,TRBV5-4,TRBJ1-1,-,TRBD1
CASRSGTEGGRGYTF,TGTGCCAGCAGATCCGGGACAGAGGGCGGAAGAGGCTACACCTTC,TRBV5-5,TRBJ1-2,-,TRBD1
CASSYGTGITDTQYF,TGTGCCAGCAGTTACGGGACAGGGATCACAGATACGCAGTATTTT,TRBV6-5,TRBJ2-3,once,TRBD1
CASRGQLSYEQYF,TGTGCCAGCCGGGGACAGCTTTCCTACGAGCAGTACTTC,TRBV6-5,TRBJ2-7,-,TRBD1
CASSRRGTRDSYNEQFF,TGTGCCAGCAGCCGAAGAGGAACCAGGGACTCCTACAATGAGCAGTTCTTC,TRBV4-2,TRBJ2-1,-,-
CASSPTSEIYNEQFF,TGTGCCAGCAGCCCGACTAGCGAGATTTACAATGAGCAGTTCTTC,TRBV5-4,TRBJ2-1,-,TRBD2
CASSLSTGGRPPYEQYF,TGTGCCAGCAGCCTGTCGACGGGCGGGAGGCCGCCCTACGAGCAGTACTTC,TRBV7-6,TRBJ2-7,-,TRBD2
CASRLTGVGDTEAFF,TGTGCCAGCAGGCTAACAGGGGTAGGGGACACTGAAGCTTTCTTT,TRBV27,TRBJ1-1,-,TRBD1
CATLTGNLNYGYTF,TGTGCTACCTTGACAGGGAACCTTAACTATGGCTACACCTTC,TRBV12-5,TRBJ1-2,-,TRBD1
CASRPQGGANEKLFF,TGTGCCAGCAGACCACAGGGGGGGGCTAATGAAAAACTGTTTTTT,TRBV27,TRBJ1-4,once,TRBD1
CASSLGIFSGQPRDTQYF,TGTGCCAGCAGCTTAGGCATTTTTTCCGGACAACCAAGAGATACGCAGTATTTT,TRBV7-8,TRBJ2-3,-,-
CASSTGGSNTGELFF,TGTGCCAGCAGCACTGGCGGTTCGAACACCGGGGAGCTGTTTTTT,TRBV5-4,TRBJ2-2,-,-
CASSLAAAGGGDTQYF,TGTGCCAGCAGCTTAGCAGCGGCGGGGGGGGGAGATACGCAGTATTTT,TRBV13,TRBJ2-3,-,TRBD2
CASSQLTSGGGDTQYF,TGTGCCAGCAGCCAACTAACTAGCGGGGGGGGCGATACGCAGTATTTT,TRBV4-2,TRBJ2-3,-,TRBD2
CASSLLGQEKETQYF,TGCGCCAGCAGCCTGCTGGGGCAGGAGAAAGAGACCCAGTACTTC,TRBV5-1,TRBJ2-5,-,-
CASSPGHNSYEQYF,TGCGCCAGCAGCCCGGGACACAACTCCTACGAGCAGTACTTC,TRBV5-1,TRBJ2-7,-,-
CASTDGTGEWETQYF,TGTGCCAGTACCGACGGGACAGGGGAATGGGAGACCCAGTACTTC,TRBV19,TRBJ2-5,few,TRBD1
CASSYDGQYEQYF,TGTGCCAGCAGTTACGATGGACAGTACGAGCAGTACTTC,TRBV6-5,TRBJ2-7,-,-
CASSQVGGVYGYTF,TGCGCCAGCAGCCAAGTGGGGGGGGTCTATGGCTACACCTTC,TRBV4-1,TRBJ1-2,-,-
CASSVSAAQETQYF,TGTGCCAGCAGTGTTTCCGCGGCACAAGAGACCCAGTACTTC,TRBV2,TRBJ2-5,-,-
CASGPGTASYEQYF,TGTGCTAGTGGACCCGGGACAGCCTCCTACGAGCAGTACTTC,TRBV12-5,TRBJ2-7,-,TRBD1
CASRFVLNTEAFF,TGTGCCAGCCGTTTCGTCCTGAACACTGAAGCTTTCTTT,TRBV6-5,TRBJ1-1,-,-
CAIGHPGQVLGYTF,TGTGCCATCGGGCATCCCGGACAGGTCTTAGGCTACACCTTC,TRBV7-9,TRBJ1-2,-,TRBD1
CASSQYGQGNTEAFF,TGTGCTAGCAGCCAATACGGACAGGGAAACACTGAAGCTTTCTTT,TRBV7-7,TRBJ1-1,-,TRBD1
CASSYSIDRGLNGYTF,TGTGCCAGCAGTTACTCGATTGATAGGGGACTGAACGGCTACACCTTC,TRBV6-6,TRBJ1-2,-,-
CASSSPGQGAPGELFF,TGTGCCAGCTCATCTCCGGGACAGGGGGCTCCCGGGGAGCTGTTTTTT,TRBV18,TRBJ2-2,-,TRBD1
CASNGGGSTDTQYF,TGTGCCAGCAACGGTGGGGGGTCGACAGATACGCAGTATTTT,TRBV9,TRBJ2-3,-,-
CASSEYTTSGSHNEQFF,TGTGCCAGCAGTGAATATACGACTAGCGGGAGCCACAATGAGCAGTTCTTC,TRBV25-1,TRBJ2-1,-,TRBD2
CASSDVGTSGRFADTQYF,TGTGCCAGCAGTGATGTAGGGACTAGCGGGAGGTTTGCAGATACGCAGTATTTT,TRBV2,TRBJ2-3,-,TRBD2
CATSGPGRSAEAFF,TGTGCCACAAGTGGGCCGGGAAGGAGCGCTGAAGCTTTCTTT,TRBV15,TRBJ1-1,-,-
CASSLDRYGYTF,TGCGCCAGCAGCTTGGATCGCTATGGCTACACCTTC,TRBV5-1,TRBJ1-2,few,-